The 6 T cell receptor beta chains reported below all come from one sample, sequenced in a study of T-cell memory formation after mild COVID-19. TCRdb fed the 5' RACE reads into MiXCR, producing one record per CDR3 protein. The data contain fewer than 550,000 distinct CDR3 sequences, about 20% of them singletons. What was sequenced was PBMCs or a T cell subset sorted from them (not recorded which). These receptors originate from an adult woman who had mild COVID-19 (a few samples of this study predate the infection). Cell type and time point are not known.

The sample holds a few counts of this clonotype. The CDR3 is CSARNVVLLSYNEQFF. DNA for the CDR3: TGCAGTGCTAGAAATGTTGTCCTACTCTCCTACAATGAGCAGTTCTTC. The chain joins TRBV20-1 to TRBJ2-1; no firm D call. This CDR3 contains 16 residues. Trimming took 2 bases from V and 0 from J, leaving 14 bases between them. Per germline, CDR1 DFQATT and CDR2 SNEGSKA (reference sequence).

The chain has TRBV6-2 or TRBV6-3 and TRBJ1-2; tentatively, D is TRBD1 (6 bases). In germline, CDR1 is MNHEY, CDR2 SVGEGT. Trimming removed 0 bases from V and 4 bases from J, with 12 bases in between. This CDR3 is 15 amino acids long. The CDR3 bases are TGTGCCAGCAGTTACTCGATTCAGGGGAGCTATGGCTACACCTTC. Translating it yields CASSYSIQGSYGYTF.

The V gene is TRBV7-9, the J gene TRBJ2-5, with TRBD2 identical over 8 bases. The CDR3 sequence is 15 residues long. V lost 0 bases, J lost 5 bases, and 5 bases stayed unmatched. The V gene's germline CDR1 is SEHNR and CDR2 FQNEAQ (reference sequence). The CDR3 bases are TGTGCCAGCAGCTTAGCAGCGGGAGCTTTGGAGACCCAGTACTTC. Its protein is CASSLAAGALETQYF.

This clonotype was recorded a few times. This chain connects TRBV27 to TRBJ2-7, with 8 bases fitting TRBD2. The V gene end was trimmed by 4 bases and the J gene end by 3 bases; junction bases not matched to a gene: 17. The CDR3 is 18 amino acids. Germline V gene sequence: CDR1 MNHEY, CDR2 SMNVEV (reference sequence). Here the CDR3 reads CASSSDIRGGLGSYEQYF. DNA for the CDR3: TGTGCCAGCAGTTCGGATATCCGGGGGGGACTCGGGAGCTACGAGCAGTACTTC.

The V call is TRBV12-3 or TRBV12-4, the J call TRBJ1-4; TRBD1 aligns across 7 bases. There are 14 residues in the CDR3. V lost 5 bases and J lost 8; bases outside the gene matches: 8. CDR3 nucleotides: TGTGCCAGCAGTCTCGGACAGGCAGGAGAAAAACTGTTTTTT. This codes for CASSLGQAGEKLFF.

J is TRBJ2-5 and V is TRBV30; TRBD2 is a possible D gene (6 bases). This CDR3 is built from 14 residues. Germline CDR1 is GTSNPN and CDR2 is SVGIG (reference sequence). V was cut by 4 bases and J by 5 bases, with 17 bases left in between. The CDR3 nucleotides read TGTGCCTGGAAGCCCAGGCGGGGCGGTGAGACCCAGTACTTC. Its protein product is CAWKPRRGGETQYF.